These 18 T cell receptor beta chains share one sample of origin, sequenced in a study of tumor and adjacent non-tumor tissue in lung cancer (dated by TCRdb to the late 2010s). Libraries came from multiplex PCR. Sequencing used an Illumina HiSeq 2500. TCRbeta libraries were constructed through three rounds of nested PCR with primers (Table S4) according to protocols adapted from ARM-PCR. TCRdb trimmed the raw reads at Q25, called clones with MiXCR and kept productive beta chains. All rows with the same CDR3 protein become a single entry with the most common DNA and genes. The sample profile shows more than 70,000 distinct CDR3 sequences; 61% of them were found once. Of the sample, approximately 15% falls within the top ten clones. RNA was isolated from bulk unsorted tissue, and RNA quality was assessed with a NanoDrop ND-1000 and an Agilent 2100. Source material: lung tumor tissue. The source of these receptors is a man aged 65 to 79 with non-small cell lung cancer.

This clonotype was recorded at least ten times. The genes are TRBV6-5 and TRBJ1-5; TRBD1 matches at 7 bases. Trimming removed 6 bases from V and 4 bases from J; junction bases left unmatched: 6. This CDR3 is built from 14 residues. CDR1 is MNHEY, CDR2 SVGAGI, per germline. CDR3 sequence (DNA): TGTGCCAGCAGCCCCGACAGGGCTAATCAGCCCCAGCATTTT. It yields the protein CASSPDRANQPQHF.

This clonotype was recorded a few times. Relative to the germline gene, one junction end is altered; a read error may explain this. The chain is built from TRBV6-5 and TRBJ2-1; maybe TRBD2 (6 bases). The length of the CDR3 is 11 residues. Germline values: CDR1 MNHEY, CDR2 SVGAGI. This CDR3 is CACTGDNGQFF. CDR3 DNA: TGTGCCTGCACGGGAGACAATGGGCAGTTCTTC.

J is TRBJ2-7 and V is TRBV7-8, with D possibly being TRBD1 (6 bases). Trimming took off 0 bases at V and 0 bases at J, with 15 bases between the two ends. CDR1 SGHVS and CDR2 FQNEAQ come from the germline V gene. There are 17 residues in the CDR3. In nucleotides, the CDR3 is TGTGCCAGCAGCTTAGCTATGTTTGTGGACAGCTCCTACGAGCAGTACTTC. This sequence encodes CASSLAMFVDSSYEQYF.

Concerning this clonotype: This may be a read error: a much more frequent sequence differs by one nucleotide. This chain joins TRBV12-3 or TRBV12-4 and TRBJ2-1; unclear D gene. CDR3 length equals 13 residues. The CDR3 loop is CTTTRSSYNEQFF. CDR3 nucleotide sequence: TGTACCACCACGAGGAGCTCCTACAATGAGCAGTTCTTC.

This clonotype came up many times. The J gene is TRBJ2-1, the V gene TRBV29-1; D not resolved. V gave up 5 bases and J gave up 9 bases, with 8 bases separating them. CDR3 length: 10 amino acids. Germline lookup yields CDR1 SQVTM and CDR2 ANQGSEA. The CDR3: CSVSESEQFF. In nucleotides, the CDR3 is TGCAGCGTTTCCGAGAGTGAGCAGTTCTTC.

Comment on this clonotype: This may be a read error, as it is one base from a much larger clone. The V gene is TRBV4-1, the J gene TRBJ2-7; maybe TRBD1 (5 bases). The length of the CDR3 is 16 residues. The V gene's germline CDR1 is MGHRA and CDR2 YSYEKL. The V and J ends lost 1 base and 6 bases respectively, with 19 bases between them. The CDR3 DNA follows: TGCGCCAGCAGCCAAGGACAGTGCGCACGTACTGGCGAGCAGTACTTC. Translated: CASSQGQCARTGEQYF.

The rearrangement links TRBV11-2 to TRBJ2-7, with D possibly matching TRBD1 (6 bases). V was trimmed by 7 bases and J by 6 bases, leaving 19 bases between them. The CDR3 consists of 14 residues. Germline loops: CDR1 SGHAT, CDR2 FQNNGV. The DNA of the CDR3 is TGTGCCAGCAATCAGGGGACCGGAGCCTTCGAGCAGTACTTC. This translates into CASNQGTGAFEQYF.

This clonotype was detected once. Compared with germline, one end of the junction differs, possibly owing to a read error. This chain's CDR3 is CSTSGGLHNDQFF. CDR3 DNA sequence: TGCAGCACTTCGGGGGGGTTACACAATGATCAGTTCTTC. This chain joins TRBV29-1 and TRBJ2-1; 8 nucleotides align to TRBD2. Germline CDR1 reads SQVTM; CDR2 reads ANQGSEA. The CDR3 totals 13 residues.

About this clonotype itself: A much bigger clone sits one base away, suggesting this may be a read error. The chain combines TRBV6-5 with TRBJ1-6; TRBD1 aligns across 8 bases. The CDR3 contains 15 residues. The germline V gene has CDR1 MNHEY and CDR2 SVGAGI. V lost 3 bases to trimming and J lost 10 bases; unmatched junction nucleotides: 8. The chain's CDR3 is CASSYATGASSPLHF. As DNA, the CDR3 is TGTGCCAGCAGTTATGCGACAGGGGCCTCCTCACCCCTCCACTTT.

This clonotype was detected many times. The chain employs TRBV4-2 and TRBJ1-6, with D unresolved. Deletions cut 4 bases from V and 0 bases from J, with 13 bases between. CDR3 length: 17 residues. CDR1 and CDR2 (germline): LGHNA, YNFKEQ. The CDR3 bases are TGTGCCAGCAGCCCCCGCGGAGGCGGCTCCTATAATTCACCCCTCCACTTT. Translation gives CASSPRGGGSYNSPLHF.

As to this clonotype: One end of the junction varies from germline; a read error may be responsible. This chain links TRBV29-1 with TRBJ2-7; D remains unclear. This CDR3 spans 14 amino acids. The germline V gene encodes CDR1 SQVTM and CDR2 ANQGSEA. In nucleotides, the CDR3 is TGCGGCGTGGTAACTGTGCAACAGCAGTACGAGCAGTACTTC. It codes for CGVVTVQQQYEQYF.

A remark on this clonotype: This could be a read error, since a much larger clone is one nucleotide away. The CDR3 loop is CASSYSGGVGSEAFF. DNA for the CDR3: TGTGCCAGCAGTTACTCAGGGGGGGTGGGATCTGAAGCTTTCTTT. This chain connects TRBV6-5 to TRBJ1-1; D might be TRBD1 (6 bases). Trimming removed 0 bases from V and 6 bases from J, with 14 bases in between. Germline assignment: CDR1 MNHEY and CDR2 SVGAGI. This CDR3 contains 15 residues.

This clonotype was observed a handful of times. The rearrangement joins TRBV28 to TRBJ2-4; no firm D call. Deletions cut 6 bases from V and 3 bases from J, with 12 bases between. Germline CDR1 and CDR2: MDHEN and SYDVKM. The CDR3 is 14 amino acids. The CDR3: CASSPTLGKNIQYF. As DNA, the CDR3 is TGTGCCAGCAGCCCAACCCTGGGCAAAAACATTCAGTACTTC.

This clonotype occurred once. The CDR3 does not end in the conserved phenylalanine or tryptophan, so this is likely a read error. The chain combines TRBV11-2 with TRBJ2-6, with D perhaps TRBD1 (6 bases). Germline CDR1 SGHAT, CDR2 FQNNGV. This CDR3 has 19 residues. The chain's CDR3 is CARSSQRGIGGSGANVLTL. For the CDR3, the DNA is TGTGCCAGGAGCTCCCAGAGGGGAATAGGGGGCTCTGGGGCCAACGTCCTGACTTTA.

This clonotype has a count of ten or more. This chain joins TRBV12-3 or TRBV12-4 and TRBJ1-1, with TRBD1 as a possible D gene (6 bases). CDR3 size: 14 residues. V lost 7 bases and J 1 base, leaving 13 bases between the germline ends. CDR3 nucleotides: TGTGCCAGCACCCAGGGACAATCGAACACTGAAGCTTTCTTT. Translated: CASTQGQSNTEAFF.

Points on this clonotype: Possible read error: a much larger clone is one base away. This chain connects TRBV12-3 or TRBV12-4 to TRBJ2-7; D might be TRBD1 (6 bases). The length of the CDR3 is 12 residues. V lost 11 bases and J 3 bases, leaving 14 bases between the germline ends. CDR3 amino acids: CAVGTRGYEQYF. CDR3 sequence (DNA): TGTGCCGTTGGGACAAGGGGCTACGAGCAGTACTTC.

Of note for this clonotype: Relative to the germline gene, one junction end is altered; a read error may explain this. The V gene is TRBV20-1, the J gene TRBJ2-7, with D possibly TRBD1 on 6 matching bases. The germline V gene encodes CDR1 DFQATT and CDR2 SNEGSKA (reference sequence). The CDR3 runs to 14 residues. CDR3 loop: CNWWGQQSSYEQYF. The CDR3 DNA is TGCAATTGGTGGGGGCAGCAAAGCTCCTACGAGCAATACTTC.

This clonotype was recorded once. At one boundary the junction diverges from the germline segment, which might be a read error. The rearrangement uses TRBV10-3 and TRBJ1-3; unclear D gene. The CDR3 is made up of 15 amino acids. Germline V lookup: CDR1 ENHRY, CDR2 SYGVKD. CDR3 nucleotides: TGTGCCATCAGTGACCCCGTTCTCTCTGGAAACACCGTATATTTT. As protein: CAISDPVLSGNTVYF.